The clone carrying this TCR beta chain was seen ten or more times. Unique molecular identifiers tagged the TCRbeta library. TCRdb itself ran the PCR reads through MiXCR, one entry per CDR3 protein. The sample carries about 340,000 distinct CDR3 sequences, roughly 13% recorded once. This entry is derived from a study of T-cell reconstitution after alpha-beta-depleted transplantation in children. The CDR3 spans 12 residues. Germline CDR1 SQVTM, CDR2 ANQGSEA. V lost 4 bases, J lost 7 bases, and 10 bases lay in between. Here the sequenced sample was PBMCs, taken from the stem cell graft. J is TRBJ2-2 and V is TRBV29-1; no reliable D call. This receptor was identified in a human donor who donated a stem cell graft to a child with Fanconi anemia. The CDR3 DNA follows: TGCAGCGTTGTGGGTTTTGGCGGGGAGCTGTTTTTT. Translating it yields CSVVGFGGELFF.